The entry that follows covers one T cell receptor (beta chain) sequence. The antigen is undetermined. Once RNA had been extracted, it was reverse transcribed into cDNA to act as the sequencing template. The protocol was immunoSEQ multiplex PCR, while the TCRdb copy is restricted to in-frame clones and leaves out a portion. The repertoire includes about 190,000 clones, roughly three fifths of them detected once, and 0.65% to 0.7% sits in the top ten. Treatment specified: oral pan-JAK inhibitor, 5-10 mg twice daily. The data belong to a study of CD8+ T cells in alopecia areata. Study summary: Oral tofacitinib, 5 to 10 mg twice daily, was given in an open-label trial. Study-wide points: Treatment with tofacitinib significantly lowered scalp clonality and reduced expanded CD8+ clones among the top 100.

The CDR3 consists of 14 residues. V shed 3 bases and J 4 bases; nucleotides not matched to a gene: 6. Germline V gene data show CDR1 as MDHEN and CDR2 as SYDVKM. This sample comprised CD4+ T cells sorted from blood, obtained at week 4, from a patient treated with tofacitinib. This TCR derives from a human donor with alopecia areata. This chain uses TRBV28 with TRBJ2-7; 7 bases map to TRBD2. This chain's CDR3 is CASSLGGRPYEQYF. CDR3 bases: TGTGCCAGCAGTTTGGGCGGGAGACCGTACGAGCAGTACTTC.